This TCR beta chain was documented in a study of shared clonotypes between healthy human individuals. The CDR3 runs to 13 residues. From germline, CDR1 is SGHVS and CDR2 FNYEAQ. Trimming left V 2 bases short and J 7 bases short, with 9 bases between. Only in-frame clones appear in the TCRdb table, and some are missing; sequencing was by immunoSEQ multiplex PCR. Among more than 550,000 clones listed, roughly 88% were seen once. The chain recombines TRBV7-6 with TRBJ2-1; no definite D call. The receptor was isolated from a man aged 18 to 29 in good health. Some clones in this sample may be carry-over from other donors' samples. Input material: memory CD8+ T cells from PBMCs. As for subset: CD45RO+ cells pooled with CCR7-negative TemRA cells. DNA of the CDR3: TGTGCCAGCAGCTTAACGGTAGGGAATGAGCAGTTCTTC. This sequence encodes CASSLTVGNEQFF.